This entry features one T cell receptor (beta chain) sequence. This record comes from a study of spatial heterogeneity in lung cancer. Every TCR cDNA molecule carried a tag that served as a unique molecular identifier. TCRdb ran MiXCR on the 5' RACE reads and lists one entry per CDR3 protein. The table includes 60,000 to 65,000 distinct CDR3 sequences, roughly 7.9% detected once. Germline CDR1 LNHDA, CDR2 SQIVND (reference sequence). The CDR3 is 15 amino acids. Trimming removed 3 bases from V and 5 bases from J; junction bases left unmatched: 7. The time point denotes: sample taken at primary tumor resection. Whole RNA was taken from tumor, nontumor lung or frozen PBMC; it was then sequenced unsorted.

The material sequenced was PBMCs, taken at surgery. The sequence was collected from a female donor with early-stage non-small cell lung cancer. The chain combines TRBV19 with TRBJ2-1; 7 bases align to TRBD2. The CDR3 loop is CASSMLAARHNEQFF. CDR3 DNA sequence: TGTGCCAGTAGTATGCTAGCGGCCCGGCACAATGAGCAGTTCTTC.